The 24 T cell receptor beta chains in this list originate from one sample, sequenced in a study of control samples from healthy donors and cancer patients. Generated by immunoSEQ multiplex PCR, the TCRdb table keeps only in-frame clones and is missing some. The table records 100,000 to 150,000 clones, roughly 86% of them present only once. Input material: PBMCs. Receptor source: a man aged 50 or older with head and neck cancer.

The chain couples TRBV28 to TRBJ1-1, with D unclear. Looked up from germline, CDR1 is MDHEN and CDR2 is SYDVKM. This CDR3 spans 12 amino acids. Trimming removed 6 bases at V and 4 bases at J, with 9 bases between. The CDR3 nucleotides read TGTGCCAGCAGCCCCGGAGGCACTGAAGCTTTCTTT. Its protein is CASSPGGTEAFF.

The gene calls are TRBV19 and TRBJ1-6; D uncertain. Germline assignment: CDR1 LNHDA and CDR2 SQIVND (reference sequence). The CDR3 is 14 residues long. V shed 3 bases and J shed 7 bases, with 10 bases lying between them. The CDR3 coding sequence is TGTGCCAGTAGTATGGACTCGCTCAATTCACCCCTCCACTTT. Protein sequence: CASSMDSLNSPLHF.

The V gene is TRBV2, the J gene TRBJ1-1; possible D gene TRBD1, 5 bases. Germline loops: CDR1 SNHLY, CDR2 FYNNEI. There are 14 residues in the CDR3. V dropped 7 bases and J dropped 5 bases, with 17 bases sitting between them. CDR3 sequence reads: CASTEVGEVTEAFF. As DNA, the CDR3 is TGTGCCAGCACCGAGGTAGGGGAGGTTACTGAAGCTTTCTTT.

This chain joins TRBV5-5 and TRBJ2-7; 7 bases line up with TRBD1. The CDR3 loop spans 16 amino acids. Losses at the gene ends were 5 bases for V and 0 bases for J; bases not matched to a gene: 11. The germline CDR1 and CDR2 sequences are SGHKS and YYEKEE (reference sequence). The CDR3 bases are TGTGCCAGCAGTCCTCCCCGAGGGACAGCCTCCTACGAGCAGTACTTC. It translates to CASSPPRGTASYEQYF.

The CDR3 DNA is TGTGCCAGCAGCTCGATGGGATCTAGCAATCAGCCCCAGCATTTT. The encoded protein is CASSSMGSSNQPQHF. This rearrangement joins TRBV3-1 (or the pseudogene TRBV3-2) to TRBJ1-5; D gene uncertain. This CDR3 has 15 amino acids. Germline V gene lookup returns CDR1 LGHDT and CDR2 YNNKEL (reference sequence). The V end lost 5 bases, the J end lost 0 bases, and 11 bases lay between the germline ends.

This sequence joins TRBV11-3 and TRBJ1-3; no definite D call. In germline, CDR1 is SGHNT, CDR2 YENEEA. With 3 bases removed from V and 4 bases from J, the gap between germline ends came to 13 bases. This CDR3 spans 15 amino acids. Here the CDR3 DNA reads TGTGCCAGCAGCTTGGGGTTTCAGTCCGGAAACACCATATATTTT. Its translation is CASSLGFQSGNTIYF.

This chain links TRBV9 with TRBJ1-4; possibly TRBD1 for D (5 bases). The CDR3 totals 16 residues. Germline CDR1 is SGDLS and CDR2 is YYNGEE. V was clipped by 3 bases and J by 8 bases, with 20 bases between them. The CDR3 DNA follows: TGTGCCAGCAGCGCGGAAGGTGGGGGATCAGAGGAAAAACTGTTTTTT. This encodes CASSAEGGGSEEKLFF.

The chain joins TRBV24-1 to TRBJ1-2; D gene unclear. Between the trimmed V and J ends, which lost 3 bases and 5 bases, there was a span of 15 bases. Germline V gives CDR1 KGHDR, CDR2 SFDVKD. The CDR3 length is 15 residues. The CDR3 loop is CATSDTGIGTYGYTF. The DNA of the CDR3 is TGTGCCACCAGTGATACCGGGATCGGTACATATGGCTACACCTTC.

This chain connects TRBV28 to TRBJ1-2; the match to TRBD1 covers 9 bases. The CDR3 consists of 14 residues. Germline CDR1 and CDR2: MDHEN and SYDVKM. Trimming at V came to 2 bases and at J to 8 bases, leaving 6 bases not matched to a gene. CDR3 nucleotides: TGTGCCAGCAGTTTACTACAGGGGGCTGGGGGCTACACCTTC. It is translated as CASSLLQGAGGYTF.

The V call is TRBV5-4, the J call TRBJ2-1; the match to TRBD2 covers 8 bases. Germline CDR1 and CDR2: SGHNT and YYREEE (reference sequence). This CDR3 is built from 13 residues. The J segment lost 16 bases and the V segment lost 0 bases, leaving 9 bases of the junction unmatched. The CDR3 coding sequence is TGTGCCAGCAGCTTGGATGAGCGGGGGAACGTCTTCTTC. It encodes CASSLDERGNVFF.

The DNA for the CDR3 is TGTGCCAGCAGTTGGAACGGGAATGAAAAACTGTTTTTT. This codes for CASSWNGNEKLFF. V and J are TRBV12-3 or TRBV12-4 and TRBJ1-4; no clear D. The V end lost 4 bases, the J end lost 5 bases, and 8 bases lay between the germline ends. CDR3 length equals 13 residues.

The rearrangement links TRBV5-5 to TRBJ1-2; TRBD1 might be the D (5 bases). The CDR3 sequence is 16 residues long. V lost 4 bases, J lost 6 bases, and 22 bases lay in between. The germline V gene has CDR1 SGHKS and CDR2 YYEKEE (reference sequence). The CDR3 reads CASSQPIRGRRHGYTF. Here the CDR3 DNA reads TGTGCCAGCAGCCAACCGATCCGGGGCCGACGGCATGGCTACACCTTC.

V usage is TRBV19 and J usage is TRBJ2-7; unclear D gene. CDR1 is LNHDA, CDR2 SQIVND, per germline (reference sequence). Trimming took 5 bases from V and 5 from J, leaving 19 bases between them. The CDR3 loop spans 15 amino acids. The CDR3 DNA reads as TGTGCCAGTAGTCCGACCGGCCCCACGAAGAACGAGCAGTACTTC. This codes for CASSPTGPTKNEQYF.

The chain employs TRBV5-4 and TRBJ1-5; D gene uncertain. Trimming removed 1 base from V and 1 base from J, with 6 bases in between. CDR3 length: 14 residues. The germline CDR1 and CDR2 sequences are SGHNT and YYREEE (reference sequence). The CDR3 bases are TGTGCCAGCAGCTTGCACAGCAGCAATCAGCCCCAGCATTTT. Protein sequence: CASSLHSSNQPQHF.

This clone came up once. Additional DNA sequences in this sample encode the identical CDR3. The CDR3 protein is CASSLGRSNQPQHF. The CDR3 region has the DNA TGTGCCAGCAGTTTGGGCCGGAGCAATCAGCCCCAGCATTTT. The rearrangement uses TRBV27 and TRBJ1-5; no reliable D call. V lost 3 bases to trimming and J lost 1 base, with 7 bases between them. This CDR3 has 14 amino acids. Germline V lookup: CDR1 MNHEY, CDR2 SMNVEV (reference sequence).

This chain connects TRBV12-3 or TRBV12-4 to TRBJ1-2; D is perhaps TRBD1 (5 bases). The CDR3 is 13 amino acids. V was pared by 4 bases and J by 5 bases, with 11 bases between. In DNA, the CDR3 is TGTGCCAGCAGTTCCCGGGACGCTTATGGCTACACCTTC. Protein sequence: CASSSRDAYGYTF.

V and J are TRBV2 and TRBJ2-2; TRBD2 matches at 13 bases. CDR3 length: 17 residues. V shed 6 bases, J shed 1 base, and the junction held 5 bases outside the gene matches. Looked up from germline, CDR1 is SNHLY and CDR2 is FYNNEI. This CDR3 reads CASRGGLAGRNTGELFF. The DNA for the CDR3 is TGTGCCAGCAGGGGGGGACTAGCGGGGAGGAACACCGGGGAGCTGTTTTTT.

The chain couples TRBV14 to TRBJ1-2, with no clear D. Germline-derived CDR1 and CDR2 are SGHDN and FVKESK. The CDR3 consists of 13 residues. The V end lost 2 bases, the J end lost 1 base, and 5 bases lay between the germline ends. Here the CDR3 DNA reads TGTGCCAGCAGCCAACAAGATAACTATGGCTACACCTTC. It translates to CASSQQDNYGYTF.

V is TRBV5-5 and J is TRBJ2-5; TRBD1 matches at 7 bases. Germline V gene data show CDR1 as SGHKS and CDR2 as YYEKEE (reference sequence). V lost 2 bases, J lost 7 bases, and 11 bases stayed unmatched. The CDR3 consists of 15 residues. The CDR3: CASSLGSGQSGTQYF. In DNA, the CDR3 is TGTGCCAGCAGCTTAGGCTCGGGACAGTCCGGGACCCAGTACTTC. The complete variable domain, with remaining parts taken from reference TRBV5-5 and TRBJ2-5, reads DAGVTQSPTHLIKTRGQQVTLRCSPISGHKSVSWYQQVLGQGPQFIFQYYEKEERGRGNFPDRFSARQFPNYSSELNVNALLLGDSALYLCASSLGSGQSGTQYFGPGTRLLVL.

The chain uses TRBV5-1 and TRBJ1-5, with D possibly matching TRBD1 (5 bases). Trimming stripped 5 bases from V and 1 base from J, with 13 bases between. The CDR3 extends over 15 amino acids. The germline V gene encodes CDR1 SGHRS and CDR2 YFSETQ. The CDR3 DNA reads as TGCGCCAGCAGTCTTGGGACGGTGAGCAATCAGCCCCAGCATTTT. Translation gives CASSLGTVSNQPQHF.

The chain joins TRBV6-6 to TRBJ2-2; D gene unclear. Germline V gene sequence: CDR1 MNHNY, CDR2 SVGAGI (reference sequence). The germline V and J ends were trimmed by 6 bases and 3 bases, with 2 bases remaining between them. The CDR3 covers 11 residues. The DNA of the CDR3 is TGTGCCAGCAGGCACACCGGGGAGCTGTTTTTT. Translating it yields CASRHTGELFF.

The chain links TRBV12-2 to TRBJ2-2; TRBD2, the table's D call, lacks a check against the DNA. TRBV12-2 is marked as a pseudogene. This CDR3 region has 21 residues. This CDR3 reads CASRYSWGLAERRQNTGELFF. The CDR3 DNA follows: TGTGCAAGTCGTTATTCGTGGGGACTAGCGGAAAGACGCCAGAACACCGGGGAGCTGTTTTTT.

This chain uses TRBV6-5 with TRBJ2-1; TRBD2 matches 14 bases. The CDR3 has 16 residues. V lost 4 bases to trimming and J lost 9 bases; unmatched junction nucleotides: 8. Germline V gene data show CDR1 as MNHEY and CDR2 as SVGAGI. The CDR3 nucleotides read TGTGCCAGCAGTTCCGCCGGGACTAGCGGGGGTGGTGAGCAGTTCTTC. Translating it yields CASSSAGTSGGGEQFF.

This chain links TRBV7-6 with TRBJ1-4; weak D call: TRBD1 (6 bases). The V end was cut by 1 base, the J end by 8 bases, with 14 bases between. The CDR3 sequence is 15 residues long. The germline V gene has CDR1 SGHVS and CDR2 FNYEAQ. CDR3 in DNA: TGTGCCAGCAGCTTAGTAAGCCGAGGGGGAGAAAAACTGTTTTTT. This gives the protein CASSLVSRGGEKLFF.